Shown below are 20 T cell receptor beta chains from a single sample sequenced in a study of blood T cell repertoires in COVID-19 (dated by TCRdb to the early 2020s). Library creation used the immunoSEQ multiplex PCR assay. TCRdb holds this immuneACCESS table with in-frame rearrangements only. Some clones are missing; in checked studies, unresolved V genes explain under half, and the rest has no known cause. In this sample the table shows 100,000 or so clones, around 85% of which occur a single time. Roughly 17% of the sample comes from the top ten. The sequencing sample was made of peripheral blood. Source of these receptors: a woman aged 60-75 years with acute or convalescent COVID-19.

A single count supports this clone. The chain couples TRBV6-1 to TRBJ1-3; TRBD1 agrees at 8 bases. There are 21 residues in the CDR3. Losses at the gene ends were 6 bases for V and 0 bases for J; bases not matched to a gene: 22. Germline CDR1 is MNHNS and CDR2 is SASEGT. CDR3 region: CASRENIIKGQVGYSGNTIYF. CDR3 bases: TGTGCCAGCAGGGAAAACATAATAAAGGGACAGGTGGGTTACTCTGGAAACACCATATATTTT.

This clone was seen a few times. The chain carries TRBV10-1 and TRBJ1-1; TRBD1 matches 10 bases. Germline CDR1 reads WNHNN; CDR2 reads SYGVQD (reference sequence). The junction had 6 bases not matched to a gene; V was cut back by 6 bases and J by 5 bases. CDR3 size: 14 residues. DNA for the CDR3: TGCGCCAGCAGCAGGACAGGGGGGGGGACTGAAGCTTTCTTT. Its protein product is CASSRTGGGTEAFF.

The chain couples TRBV21-1 to TRBJ1-2. TRBV21-1 is deemed a pseudogene. The CDR3 has 10 residues. The DNA for the CDR3 is TGTGCCAGCAGCTTATGTGGCTACACCTTC. This codes for CASSLCGYTF.

The V gene is TRBV12-3 or TRBV12-4, the J gene TRBJ1-2; D possibly corresponds to TRBD1 (6 bases). V shed 7 bases and J shed 6 bases, with 15 bases lying between them. This CDR3 spans 13 amino acids. CDR3 nucleotides: TGTGCCAGCACCACAGGGACGTACCATGGCTACACCTTC. Its translation is CASTTGTYHGYTF.

This chain links TRBV20-1 with TRBJ2-7, with D unresolved. The ends were cut back, 3 bases at V and 2 bases at J, with 5 bases in the middle. The germline V gene encodes CDR1 DFQATT and CDR2 SNEGSKA (reference sequence). This CDR3 spans 11 amino acids. CDR3 coding DNA: TGCAGTGCTAGTCGTGCCTACGAGCAGTACTTC. Its protein product is CSASRAYEQYF.

V and J are TRBV5-1 and TRBJ2-7; the match to TRBD1 covers 11 bases. The CDR3 has 14 amino acids. The germline CDR1 and CDR2 sequences are SGHRS and YFSETQ. Unmatched junction bases numbered 2, after V lost 0 bases and J lost 6 bases. CDR3 protein: CASSLGTGGSEQYF. CDR3 sequence (DNA): TGCGCCAGCAGCTTGGGGACAGGGGGCTCCGAGCAGTACTTC.

Here the CDR3 DNA reads TGCGCCAGCAGGGCCCTAGGCGGGGGGCTGGCAGATACGCAGTATTTT. Translated: CASRALGGGLADTQYF. The V call is TRBV10-2, the J call TRBJ2-3; 8 bases map to TRBD2. J lost 4 bases, V lost 6 bases, and 12 bases had no gene match. The CDR3 loop spans 16 amino acids. Germline values: CDR1 WSHSY, CDR2 SAAADI.

The chain has TRBV28 and TRBJ1-2, with a possible D match to TRBD1 (5 bases). This CDR3 has 12 amino acids. V gave up 4 bases and J gave up 5 bases, with 8 bases separating them. Per germline, CDR1 MDHEN and CDR2 SYDVKM. This CDR3 reads CASSWGEYGYTF. CDR3 sequence (DNA): TGTGCCAGCAGTTGGGGGGAATATGGCTACACCTTC.

This clone was counted a few times. The V gene is TRBV18, the J gene TRBJ1-1, with D maybe TRBD1 (6 bases). The ends were cut back, 2 bases at V and 0 bases at J, with 13 bases in the middle. The CDR3 loop spans 16 amino acids. CDR1 and CDR2 from the germline V gene are KGHSH and LQKENI. CDR3 amino acids: CASSPVAGVMNTEAFF. The CDR3 nucleotides are TGTGCCAGCTCACCAGTGGCAGGGGTGATGAACACTGAAGCTTTCTTT.

The V call is TRBV5-1, the J call TRBJ1-4; D uncertain. The CDR3 covers 15 residues. Germline values: CDR1 SGHRS, CDR2 YFSETQ. V lost 2 bases to trimming and J lost 7 bases, with 15 bases between them. This chain's CDR3 is CASSFAPGDFEKLFF. The CDR3 nucleotides are TGCGCCAGCAGCTTTGCCCCGGGAGATTTTGAAAAACTGTTTTTT.

The chain employs TRBV2 and TRBJ2-7; D is perhaps TRBD1 (5 bases). Germline V lookup: CDR1 SNHLY, CDR2 FYNNEI. V lost 3 bases and J lost 7, with 13 bases in between. The CDR3 is made up of 13 amino acids. Here the CDR3 DNA reads TGTGCCAGCAGTGATGTGGGGCTAAGAGAGCAGTACTTC. Amino acid sequence: CASSDVGLREQYF.

This sequence joins TRBV7-6 and TRBJ2-1; 7 bases are shared with TRBD1. Germline assignment: CDR1 SGHVS and CDR2 FNYEAQ. The CDR3 spans 15 residues. With 2 bases clipped from V and 6 bases from J, the junction kept 7 bases outside the gene matches. The DNA for the CDR3 is TGTGCCAGCAGCTTAAAGGGACAGATCTTCAATGAGCAGTTCTTC. Amino acid sequence: CASSLKGQIFNEQFF.

The chain is built from TRBV11-2 and TRBJ2-3; tentatively, D is TRBD1 (5 bases). Trimming cost V 5 bases and J 0 bases, with 15 bases left between them. CDR1 SGHAT and CDR2 FQNNGV come from the germline V gene. The CDR3 is 16 amino acids. CDR3 in DNA: TGTGCCAGCAGCACAAACTGGGGCACTAGCACAGATACGCAGTATTTT. The encoded protein is CASSTNWGTSTDTQYF.

The rearrangement uses TRBV3-1 (or the pseudogene TRBV3-2) and TRBJ1-1; 7 bases are shared with TRBD1. The CDR3 extends over 15 amino acids. Germline assignment: CDR1 LGHDT and CDR2 YNNKEL (reference sequence). Germline trimming cut 2 bases from V and 2 bases from J; bases unmatched to any gene: 5. CDR3 region: CASSQPGQKNTEAFF. In DNA form, the CDR3 reads TGTGCCAGCAGCCAACCGGGACAGAAAAACACTGAAGCTTTCTTT.

J is TRBJ2-2 and V is TRBV5-1, with D perhaps matching TRBD1 (6 bases). The CDR3 totals 17 residues. Trimming removed 5 bases at V and 6 bases at J, with 23 bases between. Germline V gene lookup returns CDR1 SGHRS and CDR2 YFSETQ. The CDR3 region is CASRSPQGKSYAGELFF. The CDR3 nucleotides are TGCGCCAGCAGGTCACCGCAGGGGAAGAGTTACGCCGGGGAGCTGTTTTTT.

This clone was counted once. This chain connects TRBV7-4 to TRBJ2-5; 12 bases map to TRBD2. The CDR3 consists of 21 residues. J was trimmed by 7 bases and V by 6 bases; bases with no gene match: 27. CDR1 SGHVT and CDR2 SQSDAQ come from the germline V gene. DNA for the CDR3: TGTGCCAGCAGGCAGTCCGGGACTAGCGGGCCGCAGGCTACCGGGGGGCCGACCCAGTACTTC. Translating gives CASRQSGTSGPQATGGPTQYF.

CDR3 amino acids: CATNRALDQPQHF. For the CDR3, the DNA is TGTGCCACCAACAGGGCTCTAGATCAGCCCCAGCATTTT. The gene calls are TRBV6-6 and TRBJ1-5, with D tentatively TRBD1 (6 bases). The germline CDR1 and CDR2 sequences are MNHNY and SVGAGI (reference sequence). Trimming shortened V by 10 bases and J by 5 bases, and 15 bases separated the two germline ends. This CDR3 is built from 13 residues.

The CDR3 nucleotides read TGTGCCAGCAGGTCCACCCGGAGGGGGCTCGCAGATACGCAGTATTTT. Its translation is CASRSTRRGLADTQYF. This chain uses TRBV5-6 with TRBJ2-3; D is perhaps TRBD1 (7 bases). Trimming left V 5 bases short and J 4 bases short, with 20 bases between. Germline-derived CDR1 and CDR2 are SGHDT and YYEEEE. The CDR3 runs 16 residues.

This chain uses TRBV18 with TRBJ2-1, with 7 positions matching TRBD2. Trimming removed 6 bases from V and 1 base from J; junction bases left unmatched: 9. The CDR3 loop spans 16 amino acids. Germline loops: CDR1 KGHSH, CDR2 LQKENI. CDR3 loop: CASSRGAGDSYNEQFF. CDR3 in DNA: TGTGCCAGCTCCCGGGGCGCGGGGGATTCCTACAATGAGCAGTTCTTC.

The rearrangement joins TRBV4-2 to TRBJ1-1; possibly TRBD1 for D (5 bases). In germline, CDR1 is LGHNA, CDR2 YNFKEQ. Trimming stripped 1 base from V and 4 bases from J, with 10 bases between. The CDR3 is made up of 14 amino acids. The DNA of the CDR3 is TGTGCCAGCAGCCAAGGTCCGGGGGGCACTGAAGCTTTCTTT. Translation gives CASSQGPGGTEAFF.